These T cell receptor beta chains were read from a single sample in a study of blood T cells in healthy people across ages. TCRdb called the 5' RACE reads again in MiXCR, with one record for every CDR3 protein. The table records some 1,800,000 distinct CDR3 sequences, roughly two fifths of them present only once. Sequencing was carried out using blood. The receptors stem from a human donor in good health. Each CDR3 is given with its conserved first and last residue. The order of the fields is J gene, V gene, CDR3 length, CDR3 protein.

>TRBJ2-2|TRBV27|15
CANSFKGANTGELFF
>TRBJ2-7|TRBV7-9|15
CASSLWDMVEYEQYF
>TRBJ1-2|TRBV10-3|14
CAISELLASYGYTF
>TRBJ1-5|TRBV7-9|15
CASMKEGQGTQPQHF
>TRBJ2-3|TRBV3-1|14
CASSPIVSGDTQYF
>TRBJ1-2|TRBV7-2|14
CASSPPQASYGYTF
>TRBJ1-2|TRBV4-3|16
CASSQDPRGDRNGCTF
>TRBJ1-1|TRBV11-3|15
CASSFARSPRTEAFF
>TRBJ2-1|TRBV7-2|14
CASSLGQGMGEQFF
>TRBJ2-6|TRBV27|13
CASTRGGANVLTF
>TRBJ2-1|TRBV10-3|17
CAISDLAGQGSYNEQFF
>TRBJ2-3|TRBV12-3/TRBV12-4|14
CASSYGAHTGTQYF
>TRBJ1-2|TRBV20-1|13
CSAAEVVSYGYTF
>TRBJ1-1|TRBV12-3/TRBV12-4|13
CASSFMLGTEAFF
>TRBJ1-2|TRBV11-2|13
CASSLDLGYGYTF
>TRBJ2-3|TRBV9|14
CASSVSGGMGAQYF
>.|TRBV20-1|14
CSASGSGGLGEQYF
>TRBJ2-2|TRBV11-3|16
CANSPGGGSSTGELFF
>TRBJ1-1|TRBV10-3|17
CAISDPDRGLRGTEAFF
>TRBJ1-6|TRBV7-9|15
CASSATGTNYSPLHF
>TRBJ2-7|TRBV9|13
CASSPGHLYEQYF
>TRBJ2-3|TRBV7-8|15
CASSFRGGPGDTQYF
>TRBJ2-7|TRBV7-2|16
CASSLELVGFSYEQYF
>TRBJ2-5|TRBV12-3/TRBV12-4|14
CASSFRTGGETQYF
>TRBJ2-6|TRBV7-6|18
CASSSLRGLLTGANVLTF
>TRBJ1-2|TRBV20-1|13
CSARLGHMYGYTF
>TRBJ2-7|TRBV6-2/TRBV6-3|12
CASSYSYYEQYF
>TRBJ2-3|TRBV29-1|13
CSAYTDVADTQYF
>TRBJ2-1|TRBV4-1|14
CASSLQDRVNEQFF
>TRBJ1-5|TRBV9|13
CASSGEGDQPQHF
>TRBJ1-1|TRBV12-3/TRBV12-4|14
CASRDHQGDTEAFF
>TRBJ1-2|TRBV6-6|14
CASSLQGPNYCYTF
>TRBJ2-5|TRBV7-2|15
CASSSYGAVGETQYF
>TRBJ1-2|TRBV6-2/TRBV6-3|17
CASSYAAATGDSYGYTF
>TRBJ2-3|TRBV28|15
CASSHGGVRTDTQYF
>TRBJ2-1|TRBV7-8|13
CASSPQQFLEQFF
>TRBJ2-5|TRBV7-9|11
CASSRDRGRYF
>TRBJ1-1|TRBV4-3|15
CASSRDGVFLGEAFF
>TRBJ2-1|TRBV29-1|16
CSVEETLPGGLNEQFF
>TRBJ2-7|TRBV6-6|15
CASNNQGGGHYEQYF
>TRBJ1-1|TRBV7-2|13
CASSSRDGGEAFF
>.|TRBV20-1|15
CSARSPGQGEYEQYF
>TRBJ1-1|TRBV6-4|14
CASSDSGVNTEAFF
>TRBJ1-5|TRBV20-1|14
CSARGWDRNQPQHF
>TRBJ2-1|TRBV7-6|15
CASSFATGPGGEQFF
>TRBJ1-2|TRBV4-1|15
CASSQDTRAGYGYTF
>TRBJ2-1|TRBV27|15
CASSSSGGVLNEQFF
>TRBJ2-1|TRBV3-1|14
CASSQTGGYNEQFF
>TRBJ1-1|TRBV7-2|12
CASSLVPGEAFF
>TRBJ1-2|TRBV7-9|14
CASSSNQANYGYTF
>TRBJ2-4|TRBV20-1|12
CSARKQGYIQYF
>TRBJ2-3|TRBV12-3/TRBV12-4|14
CASSSRPRADAQYF
>TRBJ2-6|TRBV4-1|19
CASSQDPLPLDTGANVLTF
>TRBJ2-3|TRBV4-3|16
CASSQAVAGRTDTQYF
>TRBJ1-2|TRBV6-4|13
CASSDSTGGGYTF
>TRBJ1-5|TRBV20-1|14
CSAELGTVYQPQHF
>TRBJ1-4|TRBV4-3|16
CASSPGRTGLLGKLFF
>TRBJ1-1|TRBV7-2|15
CASSLVIQGDTEAFF